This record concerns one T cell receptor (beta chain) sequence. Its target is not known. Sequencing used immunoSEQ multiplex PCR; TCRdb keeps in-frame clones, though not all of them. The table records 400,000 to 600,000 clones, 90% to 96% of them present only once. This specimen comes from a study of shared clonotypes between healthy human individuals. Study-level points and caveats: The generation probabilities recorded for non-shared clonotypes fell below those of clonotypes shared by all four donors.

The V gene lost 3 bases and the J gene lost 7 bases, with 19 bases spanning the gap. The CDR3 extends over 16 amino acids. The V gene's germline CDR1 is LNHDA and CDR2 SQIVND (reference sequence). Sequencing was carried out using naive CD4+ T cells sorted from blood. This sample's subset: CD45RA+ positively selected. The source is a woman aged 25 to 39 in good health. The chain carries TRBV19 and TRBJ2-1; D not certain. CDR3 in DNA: TGTGCCAGTAGTATTGTCGGTCCTTCAGGTTATAATGAGCAGTTCTTC. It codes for CASSIVGPSGYNEQFF.